This T cell receptor beta chain was captured by sequencing in a study of T-cell reconstitution after alpha-beta-depleted transplantation in children. Findings and caveats of the study: The study reportedly traced alpha-beta T cells about two months after transplant to several hundred expanded graft clones. From surviving recipient T cells and thymic progenitors came the high day-60 TCRbeta diversity observed in some patients. T-cell counts and diversity at one year following transplant were attributed mainly to newly produced T cells.

Preparation of the TCRbeta library involved a method that used unique molecular identifiers. MiXCR, run by TCRdb on the PCR reads, gives a single entry per CDR3 protein. The table includes some 830,000 distinct CDR3 sequences, approximately 15% detected once. Comments on this clonotype: Its antigen is not identified.

Trimming at V came to 4 bases and at J to 2 bases, leaving 7 bases not matched to a gene. CDR3 length: 16 residues. This sequence joins TRBV12-3 or TRBV12-4 and TRBJ2-1, with 8 bases fitting TRBD1. The sample was PBMCs, mostly from graft donor cells, taken 360 days after TCRalphabeta/CD19-depleted stem cell transplant. This receptor was taken from a male patient younger than 18 who had a stem cell transplant for acute lymphoblastic leukemia, so the T cells may come from the graft donor. DNA of the CDR3: TGTGCCAGCAGTTCCCAGGGGGCCCAAACCTACAATGAGCAGTTCTTC. Amino acids: CASSSQGAQTYNEQFF.